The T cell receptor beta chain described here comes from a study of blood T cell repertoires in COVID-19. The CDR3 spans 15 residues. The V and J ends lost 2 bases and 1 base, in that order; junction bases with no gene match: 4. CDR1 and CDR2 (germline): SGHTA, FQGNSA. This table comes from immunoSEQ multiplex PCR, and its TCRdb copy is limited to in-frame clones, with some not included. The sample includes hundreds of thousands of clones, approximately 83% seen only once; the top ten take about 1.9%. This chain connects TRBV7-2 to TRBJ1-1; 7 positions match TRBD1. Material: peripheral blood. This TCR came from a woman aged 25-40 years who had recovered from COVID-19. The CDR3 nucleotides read TGTGCCAGCAGCTTACGGACAGGTGCGAACACTGAAGCTTTCTTT. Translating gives CASSLRTGANTEAFF.